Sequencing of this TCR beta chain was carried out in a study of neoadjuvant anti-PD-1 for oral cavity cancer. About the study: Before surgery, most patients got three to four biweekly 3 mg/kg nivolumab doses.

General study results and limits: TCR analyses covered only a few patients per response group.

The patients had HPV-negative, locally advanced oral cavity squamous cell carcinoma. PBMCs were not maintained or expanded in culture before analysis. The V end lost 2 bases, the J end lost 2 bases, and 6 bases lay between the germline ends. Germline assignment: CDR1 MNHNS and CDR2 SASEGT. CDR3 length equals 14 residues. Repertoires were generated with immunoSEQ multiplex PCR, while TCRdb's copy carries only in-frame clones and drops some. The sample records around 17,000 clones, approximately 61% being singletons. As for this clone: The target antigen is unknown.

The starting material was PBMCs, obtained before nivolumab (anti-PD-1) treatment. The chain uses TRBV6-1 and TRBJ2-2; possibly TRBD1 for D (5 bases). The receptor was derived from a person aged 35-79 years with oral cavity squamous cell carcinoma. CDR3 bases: TGTGCCAGCAGTGAACAGGGAAACACCGGGGAGCTGTTTTTT. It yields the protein CASSEQGNTGELFF.